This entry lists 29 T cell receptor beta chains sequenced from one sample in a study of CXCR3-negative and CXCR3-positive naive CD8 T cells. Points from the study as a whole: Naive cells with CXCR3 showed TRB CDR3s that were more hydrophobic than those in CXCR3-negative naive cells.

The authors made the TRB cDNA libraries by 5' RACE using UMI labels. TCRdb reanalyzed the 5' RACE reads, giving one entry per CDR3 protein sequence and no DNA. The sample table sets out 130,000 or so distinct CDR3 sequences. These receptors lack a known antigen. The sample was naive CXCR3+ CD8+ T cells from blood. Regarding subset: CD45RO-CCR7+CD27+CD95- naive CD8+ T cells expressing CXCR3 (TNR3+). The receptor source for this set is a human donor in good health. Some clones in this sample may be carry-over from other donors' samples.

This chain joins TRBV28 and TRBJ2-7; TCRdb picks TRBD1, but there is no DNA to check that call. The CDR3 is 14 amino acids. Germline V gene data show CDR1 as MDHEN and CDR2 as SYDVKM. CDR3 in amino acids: CASSRQGLLHEQYF. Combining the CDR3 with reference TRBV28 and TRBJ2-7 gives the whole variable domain DVKVTQSSRYLVKRTGEKVFLECVQDMDHENMFWYRQDPGLGLRLIYFSYDVKMKEKGDIPEGYSVSREKKERFSLILESASTNQTSMYLCASSRQGLLHEQYFGPGTRLTVT.

Here the CDR3 reads CASSHKGLAGENEQFF. V usage is TRBV12-3 or TRBV12-4 and J usage is TRBJ2-1; the TCRdb call, TRBD2, lacks DNA for checking. This CDR3 is built from 16 residues.

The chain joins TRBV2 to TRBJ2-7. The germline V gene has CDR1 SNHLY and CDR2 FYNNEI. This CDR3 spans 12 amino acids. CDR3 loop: CASSVSVHEQYF. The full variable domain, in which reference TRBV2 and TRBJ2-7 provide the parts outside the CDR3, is EPEVTQTPSHQVTQMGQEVILRCVPISNHLYFYWYRQILGQKVEFLVSFYNNEISEKSEIFDDQFSVERPDGSNFTLKIRSTKLEDSAMYFCASSVSVHEQYFGPGTRLTVT.

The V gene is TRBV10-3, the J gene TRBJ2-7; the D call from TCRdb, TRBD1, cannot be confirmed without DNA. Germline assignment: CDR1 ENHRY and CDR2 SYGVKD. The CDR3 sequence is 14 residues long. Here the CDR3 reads CAISEGKTGDEQYF.

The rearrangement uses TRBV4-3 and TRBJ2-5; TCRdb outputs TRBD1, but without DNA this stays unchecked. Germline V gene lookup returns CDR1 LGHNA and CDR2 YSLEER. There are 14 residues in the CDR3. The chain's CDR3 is CASSQDAGEETQYF.

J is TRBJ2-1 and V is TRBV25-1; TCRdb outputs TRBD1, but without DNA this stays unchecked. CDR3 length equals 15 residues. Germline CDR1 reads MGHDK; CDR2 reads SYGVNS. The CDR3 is CASSATGEGWNEQFF.

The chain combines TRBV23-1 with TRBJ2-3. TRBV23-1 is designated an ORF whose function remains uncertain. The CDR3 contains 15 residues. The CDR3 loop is CASSQWRFGADTQYF.

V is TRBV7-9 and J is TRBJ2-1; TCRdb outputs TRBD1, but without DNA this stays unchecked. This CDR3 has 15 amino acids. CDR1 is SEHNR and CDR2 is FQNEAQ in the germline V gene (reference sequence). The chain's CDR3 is CASSPTGGGHNEQFF.

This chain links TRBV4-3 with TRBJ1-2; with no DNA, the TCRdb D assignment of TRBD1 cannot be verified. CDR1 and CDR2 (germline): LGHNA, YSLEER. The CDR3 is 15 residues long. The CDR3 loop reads CASSQDRQGGYGYTF.

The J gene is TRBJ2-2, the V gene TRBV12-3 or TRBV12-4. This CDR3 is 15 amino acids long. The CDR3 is CASSLSWENTGELFF.

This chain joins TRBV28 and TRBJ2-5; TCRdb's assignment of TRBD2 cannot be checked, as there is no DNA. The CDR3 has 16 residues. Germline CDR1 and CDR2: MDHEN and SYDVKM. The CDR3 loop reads CASIAQALQQQETQYF.

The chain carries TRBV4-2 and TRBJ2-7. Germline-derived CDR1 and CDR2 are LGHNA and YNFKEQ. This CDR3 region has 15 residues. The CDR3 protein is CASSQESSRTYEQYF.

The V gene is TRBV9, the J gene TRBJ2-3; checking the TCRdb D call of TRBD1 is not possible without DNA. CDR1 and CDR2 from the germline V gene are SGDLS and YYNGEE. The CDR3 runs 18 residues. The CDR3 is CASSKPGKDTYSTDTQYF.

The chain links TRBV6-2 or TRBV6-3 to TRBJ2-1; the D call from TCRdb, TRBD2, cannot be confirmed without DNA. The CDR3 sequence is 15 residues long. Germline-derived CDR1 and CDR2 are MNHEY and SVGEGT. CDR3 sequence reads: CASSPPAVSGNEQFF.

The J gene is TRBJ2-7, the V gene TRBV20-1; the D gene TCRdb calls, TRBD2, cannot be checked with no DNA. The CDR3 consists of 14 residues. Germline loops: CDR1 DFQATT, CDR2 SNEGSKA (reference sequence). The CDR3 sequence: CSARPRLVSNEQYF.

The CDR3 spells CASSSRDRVAEKLFF. The chain recombines TRBV7-8 with TRBJ1-4; with no DNA, the TCRdb D assignment of TRBD1 cannot be verified. CDR1 SGHVS and CDR2 FQNEAQ come from the germline V gene. The CDR3 sequence is 15 residues long.

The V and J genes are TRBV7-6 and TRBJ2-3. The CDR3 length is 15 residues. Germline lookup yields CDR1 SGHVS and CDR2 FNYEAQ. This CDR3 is CASSPWAASTDTQYF.

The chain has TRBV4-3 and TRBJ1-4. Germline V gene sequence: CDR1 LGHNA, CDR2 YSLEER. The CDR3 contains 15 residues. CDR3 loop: CASSQDFDSGEKLFF.

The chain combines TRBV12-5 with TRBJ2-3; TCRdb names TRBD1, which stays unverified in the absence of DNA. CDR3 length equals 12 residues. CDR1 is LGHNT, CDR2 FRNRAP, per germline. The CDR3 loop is CASVPRRTLGYF.

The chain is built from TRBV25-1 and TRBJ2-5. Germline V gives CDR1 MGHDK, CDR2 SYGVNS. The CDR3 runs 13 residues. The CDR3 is CASSAAVVETQYF. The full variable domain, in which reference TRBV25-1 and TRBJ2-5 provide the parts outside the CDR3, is EADIYQTPRYLVIGTGKKITLECSQTMGHDKMYWYQQDPGMELHLIHYSYGVNSTEKGDLSSESTVSRIRTEHFPLTLESARPSHTSQYLCASSAAVVETQYFGPGTRLLVL.

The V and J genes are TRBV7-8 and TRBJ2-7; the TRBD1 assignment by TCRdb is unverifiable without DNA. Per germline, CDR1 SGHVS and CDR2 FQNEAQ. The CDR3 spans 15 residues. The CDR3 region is CASSLPSRQGEEQYF.

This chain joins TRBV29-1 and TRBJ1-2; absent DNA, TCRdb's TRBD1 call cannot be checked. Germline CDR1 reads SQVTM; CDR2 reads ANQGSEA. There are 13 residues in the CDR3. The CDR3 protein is CSAGPRQDYGYTF.

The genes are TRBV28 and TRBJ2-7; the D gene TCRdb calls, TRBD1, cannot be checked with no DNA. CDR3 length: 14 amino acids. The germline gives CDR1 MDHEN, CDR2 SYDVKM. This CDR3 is CASSTTGLPYEQYF.

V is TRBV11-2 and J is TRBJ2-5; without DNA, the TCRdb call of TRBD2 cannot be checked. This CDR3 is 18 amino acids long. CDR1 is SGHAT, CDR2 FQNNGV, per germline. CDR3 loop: CASSLGGESGSWVETQYF. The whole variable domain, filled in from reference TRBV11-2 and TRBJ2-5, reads EAGVAQSPRYKIIEKRQSVAFWCNPISGHATLYWYQQILGQGPKLLIQFQNNGVVDDSQLPKDRFSAERLKGVDSTLKIQPAKLEDSAVYLCASSLGGESGSWVETQYFGPGTRLLVL.

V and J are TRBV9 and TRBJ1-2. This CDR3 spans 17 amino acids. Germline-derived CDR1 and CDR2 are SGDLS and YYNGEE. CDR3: CASSPQTGLAVNYGYTF.

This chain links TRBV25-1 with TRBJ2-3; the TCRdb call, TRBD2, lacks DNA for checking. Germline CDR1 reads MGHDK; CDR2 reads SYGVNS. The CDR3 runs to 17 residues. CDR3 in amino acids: CASSKRPGLDLRDTQYF.

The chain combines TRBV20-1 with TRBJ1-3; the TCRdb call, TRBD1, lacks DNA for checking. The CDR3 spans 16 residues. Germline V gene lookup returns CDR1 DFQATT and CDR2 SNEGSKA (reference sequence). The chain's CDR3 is CSARPFGQGTGNTIYF.

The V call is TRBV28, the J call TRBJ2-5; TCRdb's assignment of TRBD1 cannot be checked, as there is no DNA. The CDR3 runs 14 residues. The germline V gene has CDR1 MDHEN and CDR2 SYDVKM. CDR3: CASSYGTAPGAQYF.

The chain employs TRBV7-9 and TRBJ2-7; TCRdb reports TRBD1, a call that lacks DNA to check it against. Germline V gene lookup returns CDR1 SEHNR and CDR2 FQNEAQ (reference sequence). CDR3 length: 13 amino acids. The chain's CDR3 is CASSSGGHYEQYF.